The present TCR beta chain was sequenced within a study of early T cells in non-severe SARS-CoV-2 infection. On the study more broadly: From unsorted whole blood, bulk RNA was sequenced, and the chains remained unpaired.

TCRdb passed the 5' RACE reads through MiXCR, listing each CDR3 protein once. The profile shows about 50,000 distinct CDR3 sequences, about a tenth of them singletons. The CDR3 sequence is 17 residues long. Germline lookup yields CDR1 SGHAT and CDR2 FQNNGV. Note on this clonotype: A single base separates this from a much larger clone, so it may be a read error.

This TCR was sampled from an adult who was a healthcare worker with PCR-confirmed SARS-CoV-2 infection or an uninfected control (not recorded which). Specimen: whole blood, collected at baseline. V and J are TRBV11-2 and TRBJ2-1; the match to TRBD1 covers 7 bases. The CDR3 region has the DNA TGTGCCGGCAGCTCGTTAGAGGGACAGCCTCTCCACAATGAGCAGTTCTTC. Protein product: CAGSSLEGQPLHNEQFF.